This T cell receptor (beta chain) comes out of a study of blood T cell repertoires in COVID-19. Trimming removed 5 bases at V and 4 bases at J, with 14 bases between. Germline V gene data show CDR1 as SGHAT and CDR2 as FQNNGV. The CDR3 extends over 14 amino acids. Authors' methods: Amplification of reference gene primers provided the estimated nucleated cell counts. The data were produced by immunoSEQ multiplex PCR, yet TCRdb's version contains in-frame clones alone and is incomplete. The V and J calls and clone size come from that table; D and trimming were worked out from the DNA. The data contain approximately 200,000 clones, approximately 84% of them seen just once; the ten biggest clones take up more than 2.5%. Recovery meant two consecutive negative NP/OP PCR tests, professional clearance, or resolved symptoms.

Sequencing was performed on PBMCs or T cells enriched from blood (not recorded which). This sequence joins TRBV11-2 and TRBJ2-5, with D perhaps matching TRBD2 (6 bases). This TCR was recovered from a woman aged 30 to 39 who had recovered from COVID-19. For the CDR3, the DNA is TGTGCCAGCAGCCCTGGAGGGCCTCGAGAGACCCAGTACTTC. The encoded protein is CASSPGGPRETQYF.